The clone carrying this TCR beta chain was recorded once. The record originates from a study of shared clonotypes between healthy human individuals. About the research overall: CD4 naive cells filled three plates per donor, CD4 memory three, CD8 naive two and CD8 memory one.

The germline V gene encodes CDR1 SGHDT and CDR2 YYEEEE. Trimming took off 0 bases at V and 1 base at J, with 8 bases between the two ends. The CDR3 has 15 amino acids. Sequenced by immunoSEQ multiplex PCR; TCRdb stores in-frame clones only, minus some. The table lists some 1.4 million clones, 96% of them singletons. The TCR was taken from a man aged 25 to 40 in good health. Sequencing input: naive CD4+ T cells sorted from blood. The subset: CD45RA+ positively selected. The chain carries TRBV5-6 and TRBJ1-3; the D gene is possibly TRBD1 (5 bases). In DNA, the CDR3 is TGTGCCAGCAGCTTGGTAAAGGGGTCTGGAAACACCATATATTTT. Its translation: CASSLVKGSGNTIYF.